This TCR beta chain derives from a study of Tregs in tolerant kidney transplant recipients. To note about this clone: Its antigen remains unknown.

Method: immunoSEQ multiplex PCR; TCRdb's copy keeps in-frame clones and lacks some. This sample carries over 60,000 clones, more than 95% of them seen once, and the ten largest clones take around 0.58%. Points from the study as a whole: Activated donor B cell expansion appeared to reveal the most relevant donor-specific TCRbeta repertoire. Biological reproducibility was not directly addressed, but technical replication error appeared minimal.

This CDR3 has 13 residues. Losses at the gene ends were 3 bases for V and 9 bases for J; bases not matched to a gene: 8. Germline CDR1 GTSNPN, CDR2 SVGIG (reference sequence). This chain links TRBV30 with TRBJ1-5; 7 nucleotides line up with TRBD1. This sequence originates from a human donor who received a combined kidney and bone marrow transplant. This sample comprised CD4+ T cells from blood, obtained before the transplant. The CDR3 spells CAWRVGGGGPQHF. The CDR3 bases are TGTGCCTGGAGGGTAGGGGGCGGTGGGCCCCAGCATTTT.